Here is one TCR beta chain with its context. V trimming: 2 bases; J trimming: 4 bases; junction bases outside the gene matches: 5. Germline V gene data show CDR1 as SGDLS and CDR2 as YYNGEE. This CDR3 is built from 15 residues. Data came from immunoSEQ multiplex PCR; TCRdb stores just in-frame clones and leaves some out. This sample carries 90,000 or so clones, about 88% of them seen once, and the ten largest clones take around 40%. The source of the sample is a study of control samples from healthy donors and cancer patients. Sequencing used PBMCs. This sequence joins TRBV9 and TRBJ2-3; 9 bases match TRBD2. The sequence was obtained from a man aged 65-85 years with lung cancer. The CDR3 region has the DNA TGTGCCAGCAGCGTCATTAGCGGGGGAGCAGATACGCAGTATTTT. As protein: CASSVISGGADTQYF. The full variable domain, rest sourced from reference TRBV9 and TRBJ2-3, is DSGVTQTPKHLITATGQRVTLRCSPRSGDLSVYWYQQSLDQGLQFLIQYYNGEERAKGNILERFSAQQFPDLHSELNLSSLELGDSALYFCASSVISGGADTQYFGPGTRLTVL.